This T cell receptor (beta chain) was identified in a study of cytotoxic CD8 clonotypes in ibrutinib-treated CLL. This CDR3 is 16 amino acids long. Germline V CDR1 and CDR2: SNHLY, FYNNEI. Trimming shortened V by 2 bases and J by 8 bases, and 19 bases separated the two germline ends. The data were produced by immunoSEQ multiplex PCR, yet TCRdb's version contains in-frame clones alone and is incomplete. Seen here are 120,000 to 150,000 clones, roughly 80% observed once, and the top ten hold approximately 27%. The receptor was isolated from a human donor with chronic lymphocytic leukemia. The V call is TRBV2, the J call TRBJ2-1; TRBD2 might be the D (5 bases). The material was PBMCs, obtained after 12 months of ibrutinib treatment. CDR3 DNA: TGTGCCAGCAGTGAACCCCATAGCTTGGGTAGCGATGAGCAGTTCTTC. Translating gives CASSEPHSLGSDEQFF. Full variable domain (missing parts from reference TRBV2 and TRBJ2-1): EPEVTQTPSHQVTQMGQEVILRCVPISNHLYFYWYRQILGQKVEFLVSFYNNEISEKSEIFDDQFSVERPDGSNFTLKIRSTKLEDSAMYFCASSEPHSLGSDEQFFGPGTRLTVL.